These 20 T cell receptor beta chains came from one sample sequenced in a study of post-analysis software for immune sequencing data. Sequencing libraries made from TCR beta cDNA carried unique molecular identifiers. TCRdb analysed the PCR reads with MiXCR anew, one entry per CDR3 protein. Here the sample spans about 200,000 distinct CDR3 sequences, 29% being singletons. The study, taken as a whole, reports: When patients were compared with controls, five TRBV segments were more frequent, TRBV5-6, TRBV5-1 and TRBV20-1 among them.

Their antigens remain unidentified. Source material: blood. The source of these receptors is a girl between 2 and 17 years old with multiple sclerosis.

This clonotype was seen a few times. The chain recombines TRBV24-1 with TRBJ2-3, with 12 bases lining up with TRBD1. Germline values: CDR1 KGHDR, CDR2 SFDVKD. The CDR3 extends over 15 amino acids. With V trimmed by 5 bases and J by 6 bases, 5 bases remained unmatched. The CDR3, as DNA: TGTGCCACCAGTGCCGGGACAGGGGGCTGGGATACGCAGTATTTT. Its translation is CATSAGTGGWDTQYF.

Turning to this clonotype: A much larger clone lies one base from this, so it may be a read error. The V gene is TRBV6-6, the J gene TRBJ2-4; maybe TRBD2 (5 bases). This CDR3 contains 16 residues. V lost 0 bases and J lost 15, with 24 bases in between. CDR1 and CDR2 (germline): MNHNY, SVGAGI (reference sequence). CDR3 region: CASSYSSGGPTYERYF. Here the CDR3 DNA reads TGTGCCAGCAGTTACTCCTCCGGCGGGCCCACTTACGAGCGGTACTTC.

This clonotype was seen at least ten times. This chain joins TRBV10-3 and TRBJ2-3; the D call may be TRBD1 or TRBD2 (5 bases each). Germline V gene lookup returns CDR1 ENHRY and CDR2 SYGVKD. Trimming left V 5 bases short and J 0 bases short, with 9 bases between. CDR3 length: 14 amino acids. The CDR3 bases are TGTGCCATCAGTCGGGACGGAAGCACAGATACGCAGTATTTT. This sequence encodes CAISRDGSTDTQYF.

The sample holds many counts of this clonotype. The chain uses TRBV5-1 and TRBJ2-7; 7 nucleotides line up with TRBD1. With V trimmed by 4 bases and J by 3 bases, 1 base remained unmatched. This CDR3 region has 12 residues. Germline V gene data show CDR1 as SGHRS and CDR2 as YFSETQ. CDR3 amino acids: CASSTGVYEQYF. The CDR3 DNA follows: TGCGCCAGCAGCACAGGGGTCTACGAGCAGTACTTC.

This rearrangement joins TRBV19 to TRBJ2-3; TRBD2 matches 8 bases. V lost 2 bases to trimming and J lost 4 bases; unmatched junction nucleotides: 5. Germline loops: CDR1 LNHDA, CDR2 SQIVND (reference sequence). The CDR3 consists of 15 residues. The CDR3 region is CASSISGGTADTQYF. DNA of the CDR3: TGTGCCAGTAGTATAAGCGGGGGCACCGCAGATACGCAGTATTTT.

Comments on this clonotype: A much larger clonotype is one base distant, so this may be a read error. The chain recombines TRBV6-2 or TRBV6-3 with TRBJ2-4; D is uncertain. V was shortened by 0 bases and J by 1 base, with 10 bases between the two germline ends. In germline, CDR1 is MNHEY, CDR2 SVGEGT. The CDR3 runs 16 residues. As DNA, the CDR3 is TGTGCCAGCAGTTACTCGAGAGGCGTGGCCAAAAACATTCAGTACTTC. Its translation is CASSYSRGVAKNIQYF.

V usage is TRBV7-2 and J usage is TRBJ2-1, with D possibly being TRBD2 (6 bases). Germline CDR1 reads SGHTA; CDR2 reads FQGNSA. Trimming pared 1 base from V and 7 bases from J, leaving 11 bases between. The CDR3 is made up of 14 amino acids. The DNA of the CDR3 is TGTGCCAGCAGCTTAGGAGGTAGCGGAAATGAGCAGTTCTTC. This sequence encodes CASSLGGSGNEQFF.

The chain uses TRBV27 and TRBJ2-7; 9 bases agree with TRBD1. Germline V gene data show CDR1 as MNHEY and CDR2 as SMNVEV (reference sequence). The CDR3 consists of 14 residues. The ends lost 7 bases at V and 4 bases at J; junction bases unmatched: 8. CDR3 nucleotides: TGTGCCAGCACCAGGACAGGGGCCTTTTACGAGCAGTACTTC. The encoded protein is CASTRTGAFYEQYF.

A few counts support this clonotype. The rearrangement uses TRBV7-2 and TRBJ2-4; D gene ambiguous. The J call is doubtful: the DNA matches TRBJ2-7 better. Germline V gives CDR1 SGHTA, CDR2 FQGNSA. The CDR3 has 13 residues. The CDR3 sequence is CASSLTYVYEQYF. The CDR3 DNA reads TGTGCCAGCAGCTTAACTTATGTCTACGAGCAGTACTTC.

Only a few counts were recorded for this clonotype. This sequence joins TRBV28 and TRBJ1-1; weak D call: TRBD1 (5 bases). Deletions cut 7 bases from V and 1 base from J, with 19 bases between. CDR1 and CDR2 from the germline V gene are MDHEN and SYDVKM. This CDR3 region has 16 residues. CDR3 loop: CASKRFPGPQNTEAFF. CDR3 coding DNA: TGTGCCAGCAAACGATTCCCGGGACCGCAGAACACTGAAGCTTTCTTT.

This chain links TRBV2 with TRBJ2-5; 15 bases match TRBD2. The J call is uncertain, as TRBJ2-7 better fits the DNA end. This CDR3 comprises 16 residues. CDR1 and CDR2 from the germline V gene are SNHLY and FYNNEI. The CDR3 nucleotides are TGTGCCAGCGGCCAGGGACTAGCGGGAGGTAGTGACGAGCAGTACTTC. As protein: CASGQGLAGGSDEQYF.

This clonotype was seen many times. The rearrangement uses TRBV2 and TRBJ1-2, with D possibly being TRBD1 (5 bases). Germline CDR1 reads SNHLY; CDR2 reads FYNNEI. V was pared by 2 bases and J by 0 bases, with 10 bases between. CDR3 length: 15 residues. The CDR3 region has the DNA TGTGCCAGCAGTGAACGGGGCAACCCTAACTATGGCTACACCTTC. It specifies CASSERGNPNYGYTF.

This clonotype has at least ten counts. The CDR3 nucleotides read TGTGCCACCAGCAGAATCGACTACAATGAGCAGTTCTTC. Translating gives CATSRIDYNEQFF. The chain joins TRBV15 to TRBJ2-1; D gene ambiguous. Germline V CDR1 and CDR2: LNHNV, YYDKDF (reference sequence). This CDR3 has 13 residues. V lost 2 bases and J lost 3, with 5 bases in between. The full variable domain, completed using reference TRBV15 and TRBJ2-1, is DAMVIQNPRYQVTQFGKPVTLSCSQTLNHNVMYWYQQKSSQAPKLLFHYYDKDFNNEADTPDNFQSRRPNTSFCFLDIRSPGLGDTAMYLCATSRIDYNEQFFGPGTRLTVL.

The J gene is TRBJ2-4, the V gene TRBV5-5; 11 nucleotides line up with TRBD2. The J call may be mistaken, given a closer DNA end match to TRBJ2-7. The germline V gene has CDR1 SGHKS and CDR2 YYEKEE (reference sequence). CDR3 length: 16 residues. The CDR3 coding sequence is TGTGCCAGCAGCTCTCCTAGCGGGGGGCGTAACTACGAGCAGTACTTC. Its translation: CASSSPSGGRNYEQYF.

With respect to this clonotype: A much larger clone lies one base from this, so it may be a read error. This chain links TRBV28 with TRBJ2-5, with 8 bases that match TRBD2. Germline V gives CDR1 MDHEN, CDR2 SYDVKM. The CDR3 runs to 13 residues. The CDR3 region is CASRTSGQETHYF. In DNA, the CDR3 is TGTGCCAGCAGAACTAGCGGACAAGAGACCCATTACTTC.

Turning to this clonotype: This may come from a read error, since a much larger clone is one base off. The genes are TRBV9 and TRBJ2-5; tentative D call: TRBD2 (7 bases). This CDR3 is built from 17 residues. Germline assignment: CDR1 SGDLS and CDR2 YYNGEE. The CDR3 protein is CVSSVGILEGGKETQYF. As DNA, the CDR3 is TGTGTCAGCAGCGTAGGAATATTGGAGGGGGGGAAAGAGACCCAGTACTTC.

This clonotype was observed many times. This CDR3 is CASSLVVSGANVLTF. For the CDR3, the DNA is TGTGCCAGCAGCTTAGTAGTCTCTGGGGCCAACGTCCTGACTTTC. The chain carries TRBV7-9 and TRBJ2-6; D is uncertain. CDR3 length: 15 residues. Trimming cost V 1 base and J 0 bases, with 4 bases left between them. In germline, CDR1 is SEHNR, CDR2 FQNEAQ (reference sequence).

The chain uses TRBV28 and TRBJ1-1, with D hard to call. V lost 6 bases to trimming and J lost 7 bases, with 12 bases between them. CDR3 length: 12 residues. CDR1 is MDHEN, CDR2 SYDVKM, per germline. The CDR3 here is CASSTPWSEAFF. The CDR3 coding sequence is TGTGCCAGCAGCACACCATGGAGTGAAGCTTTCTTT. The complete variable domain, with remaining parts taken from reference TRBV28 and TRBJ1-1, reads DVKVTQSSRYLVKRTGEKVFLECVQDMDHENMFWYRQDPGLGLRLIYFSYDVKMKEKGDIPEGYSVSREKKERFSLILESASTNQTSMYLCASSTPWSEAFFGQGTRLTVV.

The CDR3 nucleotides read TGCGCCAGCAGCCAAGGTTTAGGGGAGCAGAATGAGCAGTACTTC. The encoded protein is CASSQGLGEQNEQYF. The rearrangement links TRBV4-1 to TRBJ2-7; D may correspond to TRBD1 or TRBD2 (5 bases each). This CDR3 region has 15 residues. CDR1 is MGHRA and CDR2 is YSYEKL in the germline V gene. With 1 base removed from V and 7 bases from J, the gap between germline ends came to 17 bases.

This clonotype was recorded at least ten times. V usage is TRBV7-9 and J usage is TRBJ2-7; TRBD2 matches 10 bases. CDR3 size: 13 residues. The germline CDR1 and CDR2 sequences are SEHNR and FQNEAQ (reference sequence). V was clipped by 7 bases and J by 3 bases; unmatched bases: 3. CDR3 DNA sequence: TGTGCCAGCAAACTAGCGGGGCTCTACGAGCAGTACTTC. Translated, it gives CASKLAGLYEQYF.